This TCR beta chain emerged from a study of shared clonotypes between healthy human individuals. Notes on the study in general: Donor scarcity curtailed the genetic and exposure-history diversity represented herein. Sorted-subset sequencing, rarefaction showed, was incomplete despite large depth. Sequencing depth was a factor that was expected to affect clonotype sharing among donors.

The table came from immunoSEQ multiplex PCR; TCRdb's copy has only in-frame clones and leaves some out. The sample gives roughly 550,000 clones, around 95% of which show up once; 0.11% is in the top ten. This clone appeared a single time. The target antigen is unknown. Only CD45RO-negative cells positively selected for CCR7 counted as naive CD8 cells, so terminally differentiated effector memory CD45RA+ cells were excluded. CDR1 and CDR2 from the germline V gene are MNHEY and SMNVEV (reference sequence). This CDR3 is 13 amino acids long. V lost 2 bases, J lost 6 bases, and 9 bases lay in between. This TCR came from a woman in her thirties in good health. This chain uses TRBV27 with TRBJ2-3; D is unresolved. The sample comprised naive CD8+ T cells sorted from blood. The CDR3 sequence: CASSLGIVDTQYF. The CDR3 DNA follows: TGTGCCAGCAGTTTAGGCATCGTGGATACGCAGTATTTT.